Listed below are T cell receptor beta chains from one sample, sequenced in a study of early T cells in non-severe SARS-CoV-2 infection. TCRdb independently ran MiXCR on the 5' RACE reads; one entry per CDR3 protein. Here the sample spans around 19,000 distinct CDR3 sequences, 4% to 5.5% being singletons. The sequenced material came from whole blood. The receptors stem from an adult who was a healthcare worker with PCR-confirmed SARS-CoV-2 infection or an uninfected control (not recorded which). Both conserved end residues are part of each CDR3. The D gene is left open where the match is weak. Each size is how often the clone was seen (once, few, many) or a class if it is expanded.

abundance | len | j_gene | d_gene | v_gene | CDR3aa | CDR3nt
many | 16 | TRBJ2-7 | . | TRBV20-1 | CSARDSGGRSPYEQYF | TGCAGTGCTAGAGATTCCGGGGGAAGGAGTCCCTACGAGCAGTACTTC
many | 14 | TRBJ2-2 | . | TRBV6-2/TRBV6-3 | CASRQQANTGELFF | TGTGCCAGCAGACAGCAAGCGAACACCGGGGAGCTGTTTTTT
many | 15 | TRBJ1-5 | . | TRBV12-3/TRBV12-4 | CASSLLQGGDQPQHF | TGTGCCAGCAGTTTACTGCAGGGAGGAGATCAGCCCCAGCATTTT
many | 15 | TRBJ2-7 | TRBD2 | TRBV20-1 | CSAPGIAGGSYEQYF | TGCAGTGCACCGGGGATAGCGGGGGGGTCCTACGAGCAGTACTTC
many | 13 | TRBJ2-2 | . | TRBV4-2 | CASSHSDTGELFF | TGTGCCAGCAGCCATTCGGACACCGGGGAGCTGTTTTTT
many | 15 | TRBJ2-1 | TRBD2 | TRBV11-2 | CASSLVLAGNNEQFF | TGTGCCAGCAGCTTAGTGCTAGCGGGAAACAATGAGCAGTTCTTC
many | 14 | TRBJ2-7 | . | TRBV6-5 | CASFGGVASYEQYF | TGTGCCAGCTTCGGGGGAGTGGCCTCCTACGAGCAGTACTTC
many | 14 | TRBJ2-7 | TRBD2 | TRBV20-1 | CSATISGSSYEQYF | TGCAGTGCTACAATTAGCGGGAGCTCCTACGAGCAGTACTTC
medium-sized | 9 | TRBJ1-2 | . | TRBV29-1 | CSVEGFYTF | TGCAGCGTTGAAGGGTTCTACACCTTC
medium-sized | 13 | TRBJ2-2 | . | TRBV28 | CASNPQNTGELFF | TGTGCCAGCAATCCCCAAAACACCGGGGAGCTGTTTTTT
medium-sized | 14 | TRBJ1-1 | . | TRBV5-1 | CASRLWGANTEAFF | TGCGCCAGCAGGCTGTGGGGCGCTAACACTGAAGCTTTCTTT